These 4 T cell receptor beta chains were sequenced from one sample in a study of blood T cell repertoires in COVID-19. Using immunoSEQ multiplex PCR, the repertoire was profiled, and TCRdb retains in-frame clones only, with some absent. The table lists about 260,000 clones, over 70% of them singletons. Input material: peripheral blood. Receptors originate from a human donor in a cohort sampled during active COVID-19.

The chain employs TRBV4-2 and TRBJ2-1, with 7 positions matching TRBD2. Germline V gene lookup returns CDR1 LGHNA and CDR2 YNFKEQ. Trimming at V came to 0 bases and at J to 11 bases, leaving 13 bases not matched to a gene. There are 16 residues in the CDR3. The CDR3 loop reads CASSQDFERGLFQQFF. CDR3 DNA sequence: TGTGCCAGCAGCCAAGATTTCGAGCGGGGCCTCTTCCAGCAGTTCTTC.

CDR3 in amino acids: CASSFLLASGRLRGDEQFF. In DNA, the CDR3 is TGTGCCAGCAGCTTCCTACTCGCTAGCGGGAGGCTCCGTGGGGATGAGCAGTTCTTC. This sequence joins TRBV5-5 and TRBJ2-1, with TRBD2 matching over 11 bases. J gave up 8 bases and V 2 bases, and 18 bases lay outside the gene matches. The CDR3 sequence is 19 residues long. Per germline, CDR1 SGHKS and CDR2 YYEKEE (reference sequence).

The chain combines TRBV19 with TRBJ1-6; 9 positions agree with TRBD1. Trimming took 7 bases from V and 8 from J; bases not matched to a gene: 9. In germline, CDR1 is LNHDA, CDR2 SQIVND (reference sequence). This CDR3 is built from 15 residues. CDR3 nucleotide sequence: TGTGCCAGTACCGCCAAACAGGGGGCTTATTCACCCCTCCACTTT. It encodes CASTAKQGAYSPLHF.

The V and J genes are TRBV18 and TRBJ1-3; no definite D call. V was clipped by 6 bases and J by 2 bases, with 17 bases between them. The CDR3 has 16 residues. Germline lookup yields CDR1 KGHSH and CDR2 LQKENI. In nucleotides, the CDR3 is TGTGCCAGCTCGGAACGTCTTGTGGAGGCTGGAAACACCATATATTTT. It codes for CASSERLVEAGNTIYF.